What follows is one TCR beta chain and its context. Its antigen is as yet unknown. CDR1 and CDR2 from the germline V gene are MNHEY and SMNVEV (reference sequence). The CDR3 sequence is 13 residues long. J lost 3 bases, V lost 3 bases, and 1 base had no gene match. Produced via immunoSEQ multiplex PCR; TCRdb's table is partial and in-frame only. The sample contains some 110,000 clones, about 88% of which appear only once. The source of the sample is a study of cytomegalovirus exposure and HLA in healthy donors. For the study at large: The roughly 120 validation repertoires, a later analysis reported, used the same platform as the 666 first-cohort repertoires. General study results and limits: Reportedly, diagnosis of cytomegalovirus status by the classifier showed high specificity and sensitivity. According to a subsequent analysis, TCR clusters from the first cohort were inclined to appear together in the 120 validation repertoires. In vitro checks showed that a few CMV-associated chains really do target CMV antigens.

V usage is TRBV27 and J usage is TRBJ2-7; 8 bases match TRBD2. The material sequenced was PBMCs. The TCR originated in a woman younger than 30 in good health and CMV-seropositive. The CDR3, as DNA: TGTGCCAGCAGTTTGACTAGCGACTACGAGCAGTACTTC. This gives the protein CASSLTSDYEQYF.